This T cell receptor beta chain was documented in a study of blood T cell repertoires in COVID-19. For the study at large: The United States, Italy and Spain provided the acute and convalescent COVID-19 samples. In each case, the material was cDNA or gDNA derived from T cells, B-cell-depleted T cells, or PBMCs.

Germline lookup yields CDR1 LNHDA and CDR2 SQIVND (reference sequence). The CDR3 contains 14 residues. The ends were cut back, 4 bases at V and 3 bases at J, with 12 bases in the middle. Original processing notes: Amplifying reference gene primers gave estimates of nucleated cell counts. The data were produced by immunoSEQ multiplex PCR, yet TCRdb's version contains in-frame clones alone and is incomplete. From that table come the V and J calls and clone size; the DNA was used to work out D and trimming. The sample yields about 250,000 clones, around nine tenths seen once. The sequencing input was peripheral blood. J is TRBJ1-2 and V is TRBV19; perhaps TRBD1 as D (6 bases). This clonotype was sampled from a man older than 75 with acute or convalescent COVID-19. The CDR3 DNA reads TGTGCCAGTAGTACAGGGAAGGGGGACTATGGCTACACCTTC. Its translation is CASSTGKGDYGYTF.